This TCR beta chain originates from a study of lung T cells in sarcoidosis with Löfgren's syndrome. Germline V gene data show CDR1 as DFQATT and CDR2 as SNEGSKA (reference sequence). Trimming cost V 1 base and J 1 base; bases outside gene matches: 4. The CDR3 spans 17 residues. In this sample, this clonotype turned up many times. TCRdb re-called the reads through MiXCR, storing one row per CDR3 protein. The sample gives 60,000 or so distinct CDR3 sequences, approximately 22% of which show up once; about 2.3% is in the top ten. This receptor was identified in a human donor with sarcoidosis (Löfgren's syndrome or another form), or a control subject (not recorded which). The chain carries TRBV20-1 and TRBJ2-1; 13 bases match TRBD2. The specimen was CD4+ T cells from PBMCs. In DNA, the CDR3 is TGCAGTGCTAGAGGGGGGACTAGCGGGGATTCCTACAATGAGCAGTTCTTC. It codes for CSARGGTSGDSYNEQFF.